The subject of this entry is one T cell receptor (beta chain). The data are from a study of graft-versus-host responses after intestinal transplantation. Study overall: Every transplant recipient was induced with anti-thymocyte globulin, then maintained on tacrolimus and steroids for approximately three years.

CDR3 length: 19 residues. Germline CDR1 LGHNT, CDR2 FRNRAP. V gave up 1 base and J gave up 5 bases; unmatched junction bases: 15. Profiling relied on immunoSEQ multiplex PCR, and the TCRdb table lists in-frame clones only, not all of them. This table holds 20,000 to 25,000 clones, roughly 89% found once. This material consisted of PBMCs, taken 65 to 70 days after intestinal transplantation. J is TRBJ2-1 and V is TRBV12-5; TRBD2 matches at 9 bases. This TCR was sampled from a human patient who received an intestinal transplant, so some T cells may come from the graft donor. The DNA for the CDR3 is TGTGCTAGTGGTTTGGATAGGTGGATGGGACTAGCCTTCCACAATGAGCAGTTCTTC. It encodes CASGLDRWMGLAFHNEQFF.